The 24 T cell receptor beta chains listed next were all sequenced from one sample in a study of shared clonotypes between healthy human individuals. Repertoires were generated with immunoSEQ multiplex PCR, while TCRdb's copy carries only in-frame clones and drops some. Found here are approximately 1.5 million clones, approximately 98.5% of them singletons; the top ten hold roughly 0.35%. The material sequenced was naive CD4+ T cells sorted from blood. The subset denotes: CD45RA+ positively selected. Receptor source: a man younger than 45 in good health.

The chain joins TRBV5-6 to TRBJ1-5; D perhaps matches TRBD1 (6 bases). CDR1 is SGHDT and CDR2 is YYEEEE in the germline V gene. Deletions cut 3 bases from V and 6 bases from J, with 13 bases between. The CDR3 consists of 14 residues. The CDR3 DNA reads TGTGCCAGCAGCTATGACAGGAGCTTTCAGCCCCAGCATTTT. It is translated as CASSYDRSFQPQHF. The full variable domain, its missing parts supplied by reference TRBV5-6 and TRBJ1-5, is DAGVTQSPTHLIKTRGQQVTLRCSPKSGHDTVSWYQQALGQGPQFIFQYYEEEERQRGNFPDRFSGHQFPNYSSELNVNALLLGDSALYLCASSYDRSFQPQHFGDGTRLSIL.

This chain uses TRBV11-2 with TRBJ2-5, with 7 bases matching TRBD1. J was trimmed by 1 base and V by 5 bases; bases with no gene match: 7. Germline V gene lookup returns CDR1 SGHAT and CDR2 FQNNGV. The CDR3 is 15 amino acids. This CDR3 is CASSPAGTAQETQYF. As DNA, the CDR3 is TGTGCCAGCAGCCCCGCAGGGACAGCCCAAGAGACCCAGTACTTC.

This rearrangement joins TRBV9 to TRBJ2-5; D may be TRBD1 or TRBD2 (6 bases each). Trimming stripped 1 base from V and 1 base from J, with 11 bases between. Germline CDR1 is SGDLS and CDR2 is YYNGEE. The CDR3 loop spans 15 amino acids. The CDR3 sequence is CASSVRGAAQETQYF. The CDR3, as DNA: TGTGCCAGCAGCGTAAGGGGGGCGGCCCAAGAGACCCAGTACTTC.

The chain couples TRBV30 to TRBJ2-2, with D uncertain. Germline V gene lookup returns CDR1 GTSNPN and CDR2 SVGIG (reference sequence). V dropped 3 bases and J dropped 4 bases, with 12 bases sitting between them. There are 14 residues in the CDR3. CDR3 loop: CAWRGLASTGELFF. In DNA form, the CDR3 reads TGTGCCTGGAGAGGCCTTGCTAGCACCGGGGAGCTGTTTTTT.

The V call is TRBV14, the J call TRBJ2-7; D remains ambiguous. Looked up from germline, CDR1 is SGHDN and CDR2 is FVKESK. V gave up 5 bases and J gave up 7 bases, with 18 bases separating them. CDR3 size: 14 residues. Here the CDR3 reads CASSNDLDGSEQYF. In DNA form, the CDR3 reads TGTGCCAGCAGCAACGACTTGGACGGGTCTGAGCAGTACTTC.

DNA of the CDR3: TGTGCCAGCAGTGAGCTCTTGGTTGAGACTGGCTACACCTTC. Its translation: CASSELLVETGYTF. V and J are TRBV2 and TRBJ1-2; D is unclear. Germline CDR1 and CDR2: SNHLY and FYNNEI. V was clipped by 3 bases and J by 7 bases, with 15 bases between them. The length of the CDR3 is 14 residues.

This clone was seen just once. Other nucleotide sequences from this sample produce the same CDR3. V gene TRBV5-4 combines with J gene TRBJ2-7, with 11 positions matching TRBD2. The CDR3 length is 16 residues. The germline gives CDR1 SGHNT, CDR2 YYREEE (reference sequence). V lost 3 bases, J lost 1 base, and 6 bases stayed unmatched. The CDR3 bases are TGTGCCAGCAGCTCGCCCGGGACTAGCGGATCCTACGAGCAGTACTTC. This codes for CASSSPGTSGSYEQYF. Drawing the rest from reference TRBV5-4 and TRBJ2-7, the complete variable domain is ETGVTQSPTHLIKTRGQQVTLRCSSQSGHNTVSWYQQALGQGPQFIFQYYREEENGRGNFPPRFSGLQFPNYSSELNVNALELDDSALYLCASSSPGTSGSYEQYFGPGTRLTVT.

The chain has TRBV25-1 and TRBJ1-5; the match to TRBD1 covers 7 bases. This CDR3 has 14 residues. V shed 3 bases, J shed 11 bases, and the junction held 10 bases outside the gene matches. Germline assignment: CDR1 MGHDK and CDR2 SYGVNS. This CDR3 reads CASSDTGGTDTQHF. CDR3 in DNA: TGTGCCAGCAGTGACACGGGGGGGACAGACACCCAGCATTTT. Full variable domain (outside the CDR3, taken from reference TRBV25-1 and TRBJ1-5): EADIYQTPRYLVIGTGKKITLECSQTMGHDKMYWYQQDPGMELHLIHYSYGVNSTEKGDLSSESTVSRIRTEHFPLTLESARPSHTSQYLCASSDTGGTDTQHFGDGTRLSIL.

Comments on this clone: The same CDR3 also results from other DNA sequences found in this sample. The chain carries TRBV11-2 and TRBJ2-7, with TRBD1 matching over 7 bases. Germline CDR1 and CDR2: SGHAT and FQNNGV. CDR3 length: 14 amino acids. Trimming took 1 base from V and 4 from J; bases not matched to a gene: 4. This chain's CDR3 is CASSLGQGPYEQYF. CDR3 in DNA: TGTGCCAGCAGCTTAGGACAGGGACCATACGAGCAGTACTTC.

The genes are TRBV5-1 and TRBJ2-7; D is perhaps TRBD2 (6 bases). Trimming cost V 4 bases and J 5 bases, with 16 bases left between them. The CDR3 loop spans 14 amino acids. Germline loops: CDR1 SGHRS, CDR2 YFSETQ. CDR3 loop: CASSRSEGTHEQYF. CDR3 in DNA: TGCGCCAGCAGCCGATCGGAGGGCACCCACGAGCAGTACTTC.

The V gene is TRBV19, the J gene TRBJ1-5; no reliable D call. This CDR3 comprises 15 residues. Germline V gene sequence: CDR1 LNHDA, CDR2 SQIVND (reference sequence). V lost 1 base, J lost 0 bases, and 7 bases lay in between. As DNA, the CDR3 is TGTGCCAGTAGTATAGGGCGGATTAGCAATCAGCCCCAGCATTTT. Translation: CASSIGRISNQPQHF.

This clone showed up just once. The genes are TRBV27 and TRBJ2-7, with D hard to call. CDR1 and CDR2 (germline): MNHEY, SMNVEV (reference sequence). V dropped 3 bases and J dropped 7 bases, with 16 bases sitting between them. The length of the CDR3 is 14 residues. CDR3 amino acids: CASSFPGNPREQYF. CDR3 nucleotides: TGTGCCAGCAGTTTTCCGGGTAACCCCCGGGAGCAGTACTTC.

The chain joins TRBV5-1 to TRBJ2-2; no clear D gene. The CDR3 loop spans 14 amino acids. Germline V gene lookup returns CDR1 SGHRS and CDR2 YFSETQ. The V and J ends lost 4 bases and 0 bases respectively, with 7 bases between them. DNA of the CDR3: TGCGCCAGCAGCGTAGGAACGAACACCGGGGAGCTGTTTTTT. It encodes CASSVGTNTGELFF.

The genes are TRBV4-1 and TRBJ2-7; weak D call: TRBD1 (6 bases). V was trimmed by 0 bases and J by 2 bases, leaving 14 bases between them. Germline CDR1 MGHRA, CDR2 YSYEKL. There are 16 residues in the CDR3. The CDR3 reads CASSQDHNRAAYEQYF. CDR3 bases: TGCGCCAGCAGCCAAGATCATAACAGGGCTGCCTACGAGCAGTACTTC.

The V and J genes are TRBV19 and TRBJ2-7; 8 bases align to TRBD1. Per the germline V gene, CDR1 is LNHDA and CDR2 is SQIVND (reference sequence). The V gene end was trimmed by 5 bases and the J gene end by 3 bases; junction bases not matched to a gene: 6. This CDR3 region has 14 residues. CDR3 residues: CASSDRQGIYEQYF. In nucleotides, the CDR3 is TGTGCCAGTAGTGATCGACAGGGGATCTACGAGCAGTACTTC. Using reference TRBV19 and TRBJ2-7 for the parts outside the CDR3, the full variable domain is DGGITQSPKYLFRKEGQNVTLSCEQNLNHDAMYWYRQDPGQGLRLIYYSQIVNDFQKGDIAEGYSVSREKKESFPLTVTSAQKNPTAFYLCASSDRQGIYEQYFGPGTRLTVT.

Concerning this clone itself: Other DNA sequences in this specimen translate into the identical CDR3. V and J are TRBV29-1 and TRBJ2-3; 7 nucleotides line up with TRBD2. V was pared by 3 bases and J by 3 bases, with 3 bases of the junction left unmatched. The CDR3 has 13 amino acids. CDR1 and CDR2 (germline): SQVTM, ANQGSEA. CDR3 in amino acids: CSVEPGGTDTQYF. CDR3 in DNA: TGCAGCGTTGAGCCGGGGGGTACAGATACGCAGTATTTT.

V is TRBV11-2 and J is TRBJ2-1; 8 positions match TRBD1. The germline gives CDR1 SGHAT, CDR2 FQNNGV. V was pared by 6 bases and J by 9 bases, with 10 bases of the junction left unmatched. The CDR3 runs to 14 residues. DNA of the CDR3: TGTGCCAGCAGACATATTCAGGGGGCGGGTGAGCAGTTCTTC. It encodes CASRHIQGAGEQFF.

The V and J genes are TRBV15 and TRBJ2-7; TRBD1 aligns across 9 bases. The germline CDR1 and CDR2 sequences are LNHNV and YYDKDF (reference sequence). Trimming removed 2 bases from V and 3 bases from J; junction bases left unmatched: 5. The CDR3 covers 15 residues. The CDR3 protein is CATSRSGTGFYEQYF. CDR3 sequence (DNA): TGTGCCACCAGCAGATCCGGGACAGGGTTCTACGAGCAGTACTTC.

The count of this clone is one. Written as DNA, the CDR3 is TGTGCCAGCAGCTCCGGGCAGGGGGCTGGGGCCAACGTCCTGACTTTC. Residues: CASSSGQGAGANVLTF. The chain employs TRBV5-4 and TRBJ2-6; TRBD1 matches at 7 bases. The CDR3 loop spans 16 amino acids. V was pared by 3 bases and J by 2 bases, with 5 bases of the junction left unmatched. Germline V lookup: CDR1 SGHNT, CDR2 YYREEE (reference sequence).

This chain joins TRBV28 and TRBJ2-7; D unresolved. The ends were cut back, 5 bases at V and 6 bases at J, with 8 bases in the middle. The CDR3 sequence is 11 residues long. Germline V CDR1 and CDR2: MDHEN, SYDVKM. The CDR3 protein is CASSEGREQYF. The CDR3 DNA reads as TGTGCCAGCAGTGAAGGGCGCGAGCAGTACTTC.

Only one count was recorded for this clone. Within the sample, other DNA sequences also encode this same CDR3. V is TRBV19 and J is TRBJ2-7, with D unclear. CDR3 size: 14 residues. V lost 1 base and J lost 3, with 10 bases in between. In germline, CDR1 is LNHDA, CDR2 SQIVND (reference sequence). The CDR3 region has the DNA TGTGCCAGTAGTATAGGGCGCGGTAGCTACGAGCAGTACTTC. Amino acids: CASSIGRGSYEQYF.

The gene calls are TRBV7-8 and TRBJ2-2; D is unresolved. The CDR3 is made up of 15 amino acids. From germline, CDR1 is SGHVS and CDR2 FQNEAQ. The V gene lost 1 base and the J gene lost 2 bases, with 8 bases spanning the gap. Here the CDR3 reads CASSLDLINTGELFF. In DNA form, the CDR3 reads TGTGCCAGCAGCTTAGATCTGATTAACACCGGGGAGCTGTTTTTT. Variable domain in full (rest from reference TRBV7-8 and TRBJ2-2): GAGVSQSPRYKVAKRGQDVALRCDPISGHVSLFWYQQALGQGPEFLTYFQNEAQLDKSGLPSDRFFAERPEGSVSTLKIQRTQQEDSAVYLCASSLDLINTGELFFGEGSRLTVL.

In the case of this clone: The sample holds other DNA sequences that translate to the same CDR3. V usage is TRBV4-2 and J usage is TRBJ1-1, with 10 positions matching TRBD1. The J segment lost 3 bases and the V segment lost 6 bases, leaving 7 bases of the junction unmatched. The CDR3 has 15 amino acids. Germline V gene sequence: CDR1 LGHNA, CDR2 YNFKEQ. CDR3 DNA: TGTGCCAGCAGTCAGCCGGGACAGGGGCACACTGAAGCTTTCTTT. Protein sequence: CASSQPGQGHTEAFF.

The chain is built from TRBV7-2 and TRBJ2-5, with D perhaps matching TRBD1 (6 bases). With 1 base removed from V and 6 bases from J, the gap between germline ends came to 18 bases. This CDR3 contains 16 residues. CDR1 and CDR2 from the germline V gene are SGHTA and FQGNSA. The CDR3 sequence: CASSLGSGTSSKTQYF. The DNA for the CDR3 is TGTGCCAGCAGCTTAGGGTCTGGGACATCGTCAAAGACCCAGTACTTC.